This section outlines one T cell receptor (beta chain) sequence together with its context. These data originate in a study of blood T cell repertoires in COVID-19. CDR3 length: 14 amino acids. J lost 6 bases, V lost 5 bases, and 9 bases had no gene match. CDR1 is MNHEY, CDR2 SMNVEV, per germline (reference sequence). Profiled with immunoSEQ multiplex PCR; TCRdb holds only in-frame clones, not every one. The sample lists about 400,000 clones, roughly 86% occurring once. The receptor was derived from a woman aged 25 to 39 who had recovered from COVID-19. This chain links TRBV27 with TRBJ1-1, with 7 bases that match TRBD1. The source material was PBMCs or T cells enriched from blood (not recorded which). The CDR3 nucleotides are TGTGCCAGCAGTCTAATGTTAACAGGGGCTGAAGCTTTCTTT. Amino acids: CASSLMLTGAEAFF.